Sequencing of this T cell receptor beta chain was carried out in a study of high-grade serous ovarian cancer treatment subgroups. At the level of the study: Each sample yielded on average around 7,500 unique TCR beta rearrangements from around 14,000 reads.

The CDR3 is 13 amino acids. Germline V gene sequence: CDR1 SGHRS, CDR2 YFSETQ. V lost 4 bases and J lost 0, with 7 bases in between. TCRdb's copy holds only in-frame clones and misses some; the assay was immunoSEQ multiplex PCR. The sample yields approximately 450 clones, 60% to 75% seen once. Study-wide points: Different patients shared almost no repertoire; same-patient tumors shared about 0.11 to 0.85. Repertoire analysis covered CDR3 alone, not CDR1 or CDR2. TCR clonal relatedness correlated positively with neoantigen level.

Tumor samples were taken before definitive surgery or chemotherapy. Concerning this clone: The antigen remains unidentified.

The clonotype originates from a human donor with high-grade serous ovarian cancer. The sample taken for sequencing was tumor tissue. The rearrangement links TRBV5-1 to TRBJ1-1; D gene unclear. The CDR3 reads CASSLELNTEAFF. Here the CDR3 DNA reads TGCGCCAGCAGCCTCGAATTGAACACTGAAGCTTTCTTT.